Listed here are 26 T cell receptor beta chains from one sample, sequenced in a study of blood T cell repertoires in COVID-19. Data came from immunoSEQ multiplex PCR; TCRdb stores just in-frame clones and leaves some out. The sample has a few hundred thousand clones, 80% seen once. Sequencing input: PBMCs or T cells enriched from blood (not recorded which). The receptors originated from a woman in her thirties or forties with acute COVID-19.

This chain connects TRBV5-6 to TRBJ2-7; D possibly corresponds to TRBD1 (6 bases). V gave up 1 base and J gave up 7 bases, with 15 bases separating them. The CDR3 spans 14 residues. Germline assignment: CDR1 SGHDT and CDR2 YYEEEE. The CDR3 loop is CASSLLGKGEEQYF. CDR3 nucleotide sequence: TGTGCCAGCAGCTTGTTGGGTAAGGGGGAAGAGCAGTACTTC.

This clone came up a few times. The chain combines TRBV4-2 with TRBJ2-1; TRBD2 matches at 10 bases. Germline V CDR1 and CDR2: LGHNA, YNFKEQ. The CDR3 length is 17 residues. Trimming at V came to 0 bases and at J to 4 bases, leaving 6 bases not matched to a gene. CDR3 nucleotides: TGTGCCAGCAGCCAAGACCCAGCGGGAGGGGATTACAATGAGCAGTTCTTC. It specifies CASSQDPAGGDYNEQFF.

The chain is built from TRBV30 and TRBJ2-1; 9 nucleotides line up with TRBD2. Germline CDR1 GTSNPN, CDR2 SVGIG (reference sequence). The CDR3 covers 13 residues. The V gene end was trimmed by 4 bases and the J gene end by 10 bases; junction bases not matched to a gene: 8. The CDR3: CAWTTSGGREQFF. The CDR3 coding sequence is TGTGCCTGGACGACTAGCGGAGGCAGAGAGCAGTTCTTC.

To note about this clone: Other DNA sequences of this sample code for an identical CDR3. The chain couples TRBV18 to TRBJ1-2, with 9 bases identical to TRBD1. The CDR3 runs 14 residues. Germline CDR1 reads KGHSH; CDR2 reads LQKENI. J was trimmed by 5 bases and V by 2 bases; bases with no gene match: 3. CDR3 sequence: CASSPTGGVYGYTF. The CDR3 coding sequence is TGTGCCAGCTCACCAACAGGGGGCGTTTATGGCTACACCTTC. The complete variable domain, with remaining parts taken from reference TRBV18 and TRBJ1-2, reads NAGVMQNPRHLVRRRGQEARLRCSPMKGHSHVYWYRQLPEEGLKFMVYLQKENIIDESGMPKERFSAEFPKEGPSILRIQQVVRGDSAAYFCASSPTGGVYGYTFGSGTRLTVV.

This sequence joins TRBV7-2 and TRBJ1-1, with TRBD1 matching 11 bases. V was pared by 2 bases and J by 11 bases, with 7 bases of the junction left unmatched. The germline CDR1 and CDR2 sequences are SGHTA and FQGNSA. The CDR3 spans 14 residues. The CDR3 is CASSLRGDRGAAFF. CDR3 nucleotide sequence: TGTGCCAGCAGCTTAAGAGGGGACAGGGGGGCGGCTTTCTTT.

V usage is TRBV5-1 and J usage is TRBJ1-2, with D maybe TRBD1 (6 bases). The CDR3 has 14 amino acids. V lost 4 bases to trimming and J lost 5 bases, with 15 bases between them. The V gene's germline CDR1 is SGHRS and CDR2 YFSETQ. CDR3 in amino acids: CASSQNGQTYGYTF. Written as DNA, the CDR3 is TGCGCCAGCAGCCAAAACGGACAGACGTATGGCTACACCTTC.

The chain is built from TRBV11-3 and TRBJ2-3; 9 bases are shared with TRBD1. The CDR3 loop spans 16 amino acids. Germline lookup yields CDR1 SGHNT and CDR2 YENEEA. With 5 bases clipped from V and 1 base from J, the junction kept 7 bases outside the gene matches. The CDR3 region is CASSPDRGGGTDTQYF. In DNA form, the CDR3 reads TGTGCCAGCAGCCCGGACAGGGGTGGGGGCACAGATACGCAGTATTTT.

The rearrangement links TRBV7-3 to TRBJ1-2, with D possibly matching TRBD1 (6 bases). V lost 2 bases and J lost 2, with 12 bases in between. The length of the CDR3 is 15 residues. The V gene's germline CDR1 is SGHTA and CDR2 FQGTGA. The DNA of the CDR3 is TGTGCCAGCAGCTTAGCGGGGGCGACGAACTATGGCTACACCTTC. Translation gives CASSLAGATNYGYTF.

This chain connects TRBV28 to TRBJ1-4; tentatively, D is TRBD1 (5 bases). The ends were cut back, 6 bases at V and 3 bases at J, with 8 bases in the middle. The germline V gene has CDR1 MDHEN and CDR2 SYDVKM. CDR3 length: 13 residues. CDR3 region: CASRGGSNEKLFF. Written as DNA, the CDR3 is TGTGCCAGCAGGGGGGGGTCTAATGAAAAACTGTTTTTT.

This rearrangement joins TRBV7-2 to TRBJ2-3; 9 bases match TRBD2. This CDR3 has 14 amino acids. Germline lookup yields CDR1 SGHTA and CDR2 FQGNSA. Losses at the gene ends were 4 bases for V and 11 bases for J; bases not matched to a gene: 10. Here the CDR3 reads CASSSSGALIWQYF. DNA of the CDR3: TGTGCCAGCAGCTCTAGCGGGGCCCTTATCTGGCAGTATTTT. Full variable domain (rest looked up from reference TRBV7-2 and TRBJ2-3): GAGVSQSPSNKVTEKGKDVELRCDPISGHTALYWYRQSLGQGLEFLIYFQGNSAPDKSGLPSDRFSAERTGGSVSTLTIQRTQQEDSAVYLCASSSSGALIWQYFGPGTRLTVL.

The chain has TRBV5-1 and TRBJ1-1; TRBD1 is a possible D gene (5 bases). CDR3 length: 14 amino acids. Trimming cost V 2 bases and J 0 bases, with 8 bases left between them. Germline V gene sequence: CDR1 SGHRS, CDR2 YFSETQ. The CDR3: CASSLGALNTEAFF. The CDR3 nucleotides are TGCGCCAGCAGCTTAGGGGCCTTGAACACTGAAGCTTTCTTT.

This clone was recorded a few times. This CDR3 reads CASRVLAGESEQYF. The CDR3 nucleotides are TGTGCCAGCAGGGTACTAGCGGGAGAAAGCGAGCAGTACTTC. The chain couples TRBV6-5 to TRBJ2-7, with 11 bases that match TRBD2. There are 14 residues in the CDR3. Germline CDR1 and CDR2: MNHEY and SVGAGI. After removal of 6 bases from V and 6 bases from J, the junction contained 7 bases not matched to a gene.

In this sample, this clone turned up once. The sample has other DNA sequences that encode this CDR3 too. The chain recombines TRBV19 with TRBJ2-5; a possible D gene is TRBD2 (6 bases). Trimming took 5 bases from V and 2 from J, leaving 12 bases between them. CDR1 and CDR2 (germline): LNHDA, SQIVND (reference sequence). The CDR3 covers 14 residues. In nucleotides, the CDR3 is TGTGCCAGTAGTCGGGGGTTGGGACAAGAGACCCAGTACTTC. Encoded protein: CASSRGLGQETQYF.

This chain uses TRBV7-9 with TRBJ2-2; 9 positions agree with TRBD1. Trimming at V came to 1 base and at J to 5 bases, leaving 2 bases not matched to a gene. The CDR3 extends over 15 amino acids. Looked up from germline, CDR1 is SEHNR and CDR2 is FQNEAQ (reference sequence). The CDR3 region is CASSLGGQGTGELFF. CDR3 bases: TGTGCCAGCAGCTTAGGAGGACAGGGGACCGGGGAGCTGTTTTTT.

J is TRBJ2-7 and V is TRBV27, with 8 nucleotides matching TRBD2. The V gene end was trimmed by 6 bases and the J gene end by 0 bases; junction bases not matched to a gene: 4. CDR1 MNHEY and CDR2 SMNVEV come from the germline V gene (reference sequence). CDR3 size: 14 residues. CDR3: CASRDGGASYEQYF. CDR3 DNA sequence: TGTGCCAGCAGAGACGGGGGGGCCTCCTACGAGCAGTACTTC.

This clone was seen a handful of times. The chain couples TRBV28 to TRBJ2-7; D unresolved. The germline CDR1 and CDR2 sequences are MDHEN and SYDVKM. The CDR3 has 13 residues. V lost 3 bases and J lost 2, with 8 bases in between. The CDR3 sequence is CASSLSTAYEQYF. The DNA for the CDR3 is TGTGCCAGCAGTTTGTCCACAGCCTACGAGCAGTACTTC.

The chain employs TRBV28 and TRBJ2-3, with 13 bases identical to TRBD2. Germline V gene data show CDR1 as MDHEN and CDR2 as SYDVKM. With 2 bases clipped from V and 0 bases from J, the junction kept 2 bases outside the gene matches. The CDR3 runs 17 residues. This CDR3 reads CASSLLGLAGSTDTQYF. CDR3 coding DNA: TGTGCCAGCAGTTTACTGGGACTAGCGGGGAGCACAGATACGCAGTATTTT.

The chain couples TRBV7-8 to TRBJ2-2, with 13 bases aligning to TRBD2. CDR1 SGHVS and CDR2 FQNEAQ come from the germline V gene. The CDR3 has 15 amino acids. V gave up 5 bases and J gave up 8 bases; unmatched junction bases: 5. The CDR3, as DNA: TGTGCCAGCAGCCCCGGACTAGCGGGAGCGGGGGAGCTGTTTTTT. Protein product: CASSPGLAGAGELFF.

This clone occurred once. This rearrangement joins TRBV5-1 to TRBJ2-1; perhaps TRBD2 as D (6 bases). This CDR3 spans 17 amino acids. Germline V lookup: CDR1 SGHRS, CDR2 YFSETQ. The V gene lost 0 bases and the J gene lost 0 bases, with 13 bases spanning the gap. The CDR3 region is CASSLEASESSYNEQFF. In DNA form, the CDR3 reads TGCGCCAGCAGCTTGGAGGCTAGCGAGAGCTCCTACAATGAGCAGTTCTTC.

The V gene is TRBV7-6, the J gene TRBJ1-2; TRBD1 aligns across 8 bases. CDR1 and CDR2 from the germline V gene are SGHVS and FNYEAQ. V trimming: 5 bases; J trimming: 4 bases; junction bases outside the gene matches: 12. This CDR3 has 16 amino acids. The CDR3 DNA follows: TGTGCCAGCAGCCCGAGGGACAGGAAGCCATCCTATGGCTACACCTTC. Translating gives CASSPRDRKPSYGYTF.

The rearrangement joins TRBV5-1 to TRBJ2-7; TRBD2 might be the D (6 bases). Germline V gene sequence: CDR1 SGHRS, CDR2 YFSETQ. The CDR3 loop spans 15 amino acids. V shed 5 bases and J shed 2 bases, with 17 bases lying between them. CDR3 bases: TGCGCCAGCAGAACTACGGGACTTCACGCCTACGAGCAGTACTTC. This translates into CASRTTGLHAYEQYF.

The gene calls are TRBV5-6 and TRBJ1-2; 7 nucleotides agree with TRBD1. V trimming: 5 bases; J trimming: 7 bases; junction bases outside the gene matches: 14. CDR3 length: 15 residues. Germline-derived CDR1 and CDR2 are SGHDT and YYEEEE. For the CDR3, the DNA is TGTGCCAGCAGTGGGACAGCACTTTCGATGGGTGGCTACACCTTC. Translating it yields CASSGTALSMGGYTF.

The V call is TRBV4-3, the J call TRBJ2-1; 8 bases align to TRBD2. CDR3 size: 15 residues. Germline assignment: CDR1 LGHNA and CDR2 YSLEER. J was trimmed by 15 bases and V by 0 bases; bases with no gene match: 13. Here the CDR3 reads CASSQDYPGGKSLFF. The CDR3 DNA is TGCGCCAGCAGCCAAGATTATCCGGGAGGGAAGAGCTTGTTCTTC.

This clone has a single count. The rearrangement joins TRBV6-6 to TRBJ2-3; 9 bases match TRBD1. V trimming: 5 bases; J trimming: 2 bases; junction bases outside the gene matches: 11. This CDR3 comprises 17 residues. Germline assignment: CDR1 MNHNY and CDR2 SVGAGI (reference sequence). CDR3 sequence (DNA): TGTGCCAGCAGTCGAAGGACCGGGACAGGGAACACAGATACGCAGTATTTT. Translating gives CASSRRTGTGNTDTQYF.

The genes are TRBV7-9 and TRBJ1-1; 7 nucleotides align to TRBD1. J gave up 11 bases and V 2 bases, and 11 bases lay outside the gene matches. The germline CDR1 and CDR2 sequences are SEHNR and FQNEAQ (reference sequence). The CDR3 covers 14 residues. The CDR3 bases are TGTGCCAGCAGCTTAACCAGGGGGGTTCCCTCGGCTTTCTTT. Protein product: CASSLTRGVPSAFF.

This clone was seen a handful of times. The rearrangement uses TRBV7-9 and TRBJ1-6; weak D call: TRBD1 (5 bases). This CDR3 has 12 amino acids. CDR1 and CDR2 (germline): SEHNR, FQNEAQ (reference sequence). V was trimmed by 5 bases and J by 8 bases, leaving 7 bases between them. The CDR3 loop is CASSRGDSPLHF. CDR3 DNA: TGTGCCAGCAGCCGGGGGGATTCACCCCTCCACTTT.